This entry is about one TCR beta chain. Its target antigen remains unknown. Base qualities are not at hand, and no much larger clone is one base apart. The cohort was made up of about 670 healthy bone marrow donors. Cohort members were all nominally healthy when sampled, although unrecorded immune exposures were likely present. The donor tested CMV seropositive and was one of the 289 seropositive cohort members. Every donor gave a peripheral blood sample, and the peripheral blood mononuclear cells from that sample were used for TCR beta sequencing. Genomic DNA was extracted from the blood cell samples with the Qiagen DNeasy Blood Extraction Kit. The data originate from a study of cytomegalovirus exposure and HLA in healthy donors (dated by TCRdb to 2017 to 2019). Study-wide context: An earlier analysis of 587 of the donors reported about 280 Gb of sequence data and 117 million unique TCR beta sequences obtained from approximately 180 million T cells. Roughly 300 gigabases of sequencing data and roughly 90 million unique TCR sequences were included in an early release covering 550 to 800 HLA-typed donors. Of the approximately 370 genotyped donors, roughly 76% were placed in the genetic ancestry cluster associated with self-reported Caucasian donors. The study aimed to test whether cataloging public T cell receptors could reveal signatures of past pathogen exposure. Using immunosequencing, the study profiled T cell repertoires from fewer than 700 subjects and related those repertoires to cytomegalovirus serostatus. Besides the first cohort of roughly 660 subjects, a separate validation cohort made up of over 95 different subjects was used. The study combined high-throughput TCR immunosequencing, statistical association of individual TCRs with disease status, and machine learning to predict cytomegalovirus infection status. To study patterns of TCR occurrence, a later analysis re-analyzed previously published TCR beta repertoires from under 750 donors and added high-resolution HLA genotyping. The later analysis used no new phenotypic data to find candidate immune exposures, relying instead on TCR beta sequences and their occurrence across donors. In an earlier analysis of roughly 580 of the donors, high-throughput TCR beta sequencing was used to judge whether each TCR beta V gene segment behaved as functional or pseudogenic. Donor age, sex, ethnicity and CMV serostatus were compiled together with the repertoire data. A later genetic analysis used genome-wide SNP genotypes for about three fifths of the 666 donors, treating that subset as a discovery cohort. All discovery cohort repertoires had been generated using a single sequencing platform. HLA typing included class I and class II loci at four-digit resolution. The number of typed donors differed by locus: about 620-640 for A, B, C, DRB1 and DQB1; some 500 for DQA1; roughly 600 for DPA1; and about 450 for DPB1. Several DR-DQ haplotypes were handled as single units for association and clustering because linkage in the cohort was strong. On average, about 240,000 unique TCR beta nucleotide sequences were sequenced per donor among fewer than 500 genotyped donors of the cohort, with 15% to 20% of those sequences being non-productive. Broader findings and caveats from the paper: In a later analysis, the rate of TCR association differed among HLA loci, with DRB1 alleles having the most associated TCRs and HLA-C alleles having the fewest. While some public TCRs were present in many individuals, most TCR sequences turned up only very rarely across donors. In a later analysis, HLA-associated TCR beta chains were found to be more clonally expanded and to have lower generation probabilities than equally common non-associated chains. Most CMV-associated TCR beta chains appeared to be HLA-restricted in a later analysis, and the HLA associations seemed to be driven largely by CMV exposure. The study gave a list of 150 to 200 TCR beta chains associated with cytomegalovirus. Presence/absence analyses assumed roughly uniform sequencing depth across donors, an assumption that may not hold. A cluster of highly shared sequence variants was judged likely to be a technical artifact of the sequencing pipeline. An association between a missense DCLRE1C variant and V-gene and J-gene trimming of TCR beta chains was found in a later genetic analysis and replicated in an independent cohort. An earlier analysis of around 500 of the donors showed that most TCR beta V segments appeared in productive rearrangements either about 87% or about 30% of the time, which broadly matched IMGT annotations. Correlated functional status among segregating V segments might be attributable to linkage disequilibrium, but an unknown experimental factor could not be ruled out. Immune exposure information for the cohort was limited to CMV serostatus. Strong co-occurrence of HLA alleles, especially DR and DQ, made assigning TCR associations to individual alleles difficult. A later genetic analysis reported fewer N-insertions in productive TCRs among donors in an Asian-associated ancestry cluster than the roughly 700-donor mean. At a false discovery rate of 0.05, a later analysis linked approximately 18,000 TCR beta sequences to specific HLA alleles. Cytomegalovirus status was reported to be diagnosed by the classifier with high specificity and sensitivity in both the original and validation cohorts. It was suggested by the authors that the approach could potentially be generalized to other disease states and immunological phenotypes. In a later analysis, several top co-occurrence clusters were reported to appear linked to parvovirus B19, influenza, CMV and Epstein-Barr virus. Because HLA typing was missing for some donors at each locus, association tests included only the typed subset. A further reported finding was that TCR beta sequences accurately predicted the HLA-A and HLA-B alleles for most subjects in the first cohort. Because counts were too low, about 17 rarely observed V segments, including chromosome 9 orphons, were excluded from the earlier analysis of a few hundred of the donors. This cohort had only TCR beta chains sequenced, and the lack of alpha or paired-chain data limited which features could be detected. In vitro tests confirmed that a few of the cytomegalovirus-associated TCR beta chains recognize cytomegalovirus antigens.

Library creation used the immunoSEQ multiplex PCR assay. For the multiplex PCR, a mixture combining 60 forward primers for TCR Vbeta segments and 13 reverse primers for TCR Jbeta segments was used. The CDR3 region of rearranged TCR beta genes was amplified from genomic DNA with a multiplex PCR assay. Amplified TCR beta libraries were sequenced as 87-base-pair reads on the Illumina HiSeq System. The original methods were these. Across the 500 to 850 repertoires, a later analysis counted 78 million or so unique TCR beta chains, roughly 11 million of which were shared by at least two donors. A nearest-neighbor algorithm error-corrected the raw reads and collapsed the reads into unique sequences, merging closely related sequences to remove PCR and sequencing errors. Alignment of CDR3 sequences to IMGT reference sequences was used to assign V, D and J gene segments. Each retained sequence needed at least a six-nucleotide match to both a V gene segment and a J gene segment. A rearrangement counted as productive if the CDR3 had no stop codons and remained in frame with V and J, and every other rearrangement counted as non-productive. CDR3 was defined by IMGT convention, running from the second conserved V-encoded cysteine to the conserved J-encoded phenylalanine. The earlier analysis of some 540 of the donors excluded any sequence lacking an unambiguous match to a single V gene segment. In an earlier analysis of around 590 of the donors, a V segment was called functional when productive rearrangements were above 56.7%, and segregating when the standard deviation between donors exceeded 5%. To diagnose cytomegalovirus status from the catalog of TCR beta chain sequences, a statistical classification framework was built. In a later analysis, TCR nucleotide sequences were compared against IMGT/GENE-DB human TR gene sequences so that V and J genes could be assigned. A later analysis assigned CDR3 sequences and most-parsimonious VDJ recombination scenarios with the TCRdist pipeline. A later analysis defined each TCR beta chain by its CDR3 amino acid sequence plus V-gene family, and excluded reads lacking a unique V-gene family. A later analysis removed 550 to 650 highly shared, low-generation-probability nucleotide sequences to deal with suspected cross-contamination and a sequencing artifact. A later analysis calculated a clonal expansion index for each public chain from normalized within-repertoire ranks of inferred template counts. A later analysis computed generation probabilities with a VDJ recombination model fitted to out-of-frame rearrangements, and checked the results against IGoR. Hypergeometric tests were used in a later analysis to score TCR-TCR, TCR-HLA and TCR-CMV co-occurrence, with a repertoire-size bias correction applied to the TCR pairs. False discovery rates were estimated in a later analysis by permuting HLA or CMV assignments 20 times. In a later analysis, co-occurring TCRs were grouped using DBSCAN, with TCRdist sequence similarity added in when clustering inside HLA-allele-positive subsets. For co-occurrence clustering, repertoires with fewer than 30,000 or more than 120,000 public chains were excluded, along with roughly five repertoires with anomalous nucleotide sharing. Drawn from immuneACCESS, this table holds only the in-frame rearrangements with V and J called that TCRdb kept. Clones are partly lost; checked studies trace under half to an unresolved V gene and leave the rest unexplained. The V and J calls and clone size come from that table; D and trimming were worked out from the DNA. The sample table shows about 120,000 clones, and approximately 70% are seen once. The ten largest clonotypes hold just under 9.5% of the sample.

What was sequenced was PBMCs. The TCR was taken from a middle-aged woman in good health and CMV-seropositive.

The nucleotide sequence is given as TGTGCCAGCACCAGGGGGCACACCTACGAGCAGTACTTC. The encoded protein is CASTRGHTYEQYF. This receptor chain uses TRBV6-1 and TRBJ2-7; TRBD1 agrees with 8 junctional bases. As encoded in the germline V gene, CDR1 is MNHNS while CDR2 is SASEGT. Counted from cysteine to phenylalanine, this CDR3 has 13 amino acids. Left in the record is the CDR3 DNA by itself, 39 bases read in frame from the first base. Germline trimming: 7 bases from V, 2 bases from J; junction bases outside gene matches: 4.